These 11 T cell receptor beta chains share one sample of origin, sequenced in a study of cytomegalovirus exposure and HLA in healthy donors. It was with 60 Vbeta and 13 Jbeta primers that the PCR ran. Only in-frame clones appear in the TCRdb table, and some are missing; sequencing was by immunoSEQ multiplex PCR. The sample lists roughly 150,000 clones, roughly 77% occurring once. The specimen was PBMCs. The receptors come from a man between 18 and 29 years old in good health and CMV-seropositive.

The chain is built from TRBV29-1 and TRBJ2-5, with TRBD1 matching over 7 bases. Gene TRBJ2-7 matches the end of the DNA better, so the J call may be wrong. The CDR3 is 13 amino acids. Germline V gene lookup returns CDR1 SQVTM and CDR2 ANQGSEA. CDR3 sequence: CSVEGHRGYEQYF. DNA for the CDR3: TGCAGCGTTGAAGGTCACAGGGGCTACGAGCAGTACTTC.

On this clone itself: Given the absence of the conserved phenylalanine or tryptophan at the CDR3 end, a read error is likely. The DNA is left out, because the CDR3 cannot be placed on it with certainty; the CDR3 is given as TCRdb lists it. This chain uses TRBV28 with TRBJ2-7; the table's D call, TRBD2, was not checked against the DNA. Germline V gene data show CDR1 as MDHEN and CDR2 as SYDVKM. The CDR3 is made up of 12 amino acids, end residues included. CDR3 sequence reads: CASSSGLAGGPL.

The rearrangement links TRBV30 to TRBJ2-1, with D possibly TRBD1 on 6 matching bases. V lost 4 bases to trimming and J lost 15 bases, with 19 bases between them. The germline V gene has CDR1 GTSNPN and CDR2 SVGIG (reference sequence). The CDR3 runs to 12 residues. The CDR3, as DNA: TGTGCCTGGAAGCCACCCCCTCCAGGGGCGTTCTTC. Amino acids: CAWKPPPPGAFF.

Written as DNA, the CDR3 is TGTGCCAGCAGCCGCGACAGGGGCATCGGGGAGCTGTTTTTT. Amino acids: CASSRDRGIGELFF. V usage is TRBV14 and J usage is TRBJ2-2; 8 bases align to TRBD1. This CDR3 contains 14 residues. V trimming: 4 bases; J trimming: 7 bases; junction bases outside the gene matches: 5. CDR1 and CDR2 from the germline V gene are SGHDN and FVKESK.

The chain couples TRBV6-1 to TRBJ1-2; tentative D call: TRBD1 (5 bases). Trimming shortened V by 1 base and J by 8 bases, and 11 bases separated the two germline ends. Germline CDR1 is MNHNS and CDR2 is SASEGT. This CDR3 has 13 amino acids. The CDR3 reads CASSEGGWWGYTF. The CDR3 DNA follows: TGTGCCAGCAGTGAAGGGGGCTGGTGGGGCTACACCTTC.

This clone appeared once. The V and J genes are TRBV5-5 and TRBJ2-5; 9 nucleotides line up with TRBD1. Trimming took 4 bases from V and 2 from J; bases not matched to a gene: 3. The CDR3 has 14 residues. Germline CDR1 and CDR2: SGHKS and YYEKEE (reference sequence). CDR3 amino acids: CASSRTGVQETQYF. The CDR3 DNA reads TGTGCCAGCAGCCGGACAGGGGTGCAAGAGACCCAGTACTTC.

The chain couples TRBV19 to TRBJ1-1, with no clear D. The ends were cut back, 5 bases at V and 1 base at J, with 8 bases in the middle. The length of the CDR3 is 13 residues. In germline, CDR1 is LNHDA, CDR2 SQIVND (reference sequence). CDR3 loop: CASSYPGNTEAFF. The CDR3 nucleotides are TGTGCCAGTAGTTATCCGGGGAACACTGAAGCTTTCTTT.

J is TRBJ2-1 and V is TRBV27; possible D gene TRBD2, 5 bases. This CDR3 spans 15 amino acids. V lost 5 bases and J 8 bases, leaving 19 bases between the germline ends. Per germline, CDR1 MNHEY and CDR2 SMNVEV (reference sequence). CDR3 in DNA: TGTGCCAGCAGTCCCCCAAACCCCACTAGTGATGAGCAGTTCTTC. Its protein is CASSPPNPTSDEQFF.

The chain couples TRBV6-5 to TRBJ2-7, with 8 bases lining up with TRBD2. The CDR3 spans 16 residues. Germline CDR1 MNHEY, CDR2 SVGAGI. Trimming took 2 bases from V and 9 from J; bases not matched to a gene: 15. As DNA, the CDR3 is TGTGCCAGCAGTTACGGAGCGATACGGGGGGGATTTGTGCAGTACTTC. Translating gives CASSYGAIRGGFVQYF.

This clone was detected a few times. This chain connects TRBV19 to TRBJ2-5; 8 bases are a match to TRBD2. The CDR3 is made up of 16 amino acids. The germline gives CDR1 LNHDA, CDR2 SQIVND (reference sequence). The V segment lost 5 bases and the J segment 5 bases; nucleotides outside the gene matches: 13. The CDR3 spells CASSDGGGVRRETQYF. CDR3 DNA sequence: TGTGCCAGTAGTGACGGGGGGGGAGTGCGGCGTGAGACCCAGTACTTC.

The chain links TRBV28 to TRBJ2-7, with TRBD2 identical over 8 bases. The CDR3 runs 16 residues. With V trimmed by 5 bases and J by 2 bases, 11 bases remained unmatched. CDR1 and CDR2 from the germline V gene are MDHEN and SYDVKM. CDR3 nucleotides: TGTGCCAGCAGTGGAGGAGCGGGAGAGGTTCCCTACGAGCAGTACTTC. Translation: CASSGGAGEVPYEQYF.